This entry describes one TCR beta chain. What it binds is unknown. Between the trimmed V and J ends, which lost 2 bases and 0 bases, there was a span of 11 bases. The CDR3 is 16 amino acids. Germline CDR1 is SEHNR and CDR2 is FQNEAQ (reference sequence). The data derive from a study of graft-versus-host responses after intestinal transplantation. Study-level background: Anti-thymocyte globulin induction was given to all recipients, followed by tacrolimus and steroids for 3 to 4 years. General study results and limits: High graft-versus-host to host-versus-graft T cell clonal ratios marked allografts of patients with graft-donor macrochimerism. Investigators detected GvH clones in recipient marrow, with some emerging earlier in ileum or blood. Peak circulating GvH clone levels were associated with early post-transplant HvG declines.

The table came from immunoSEQ multiplex PCR; TCRdb's copy has only in-frame clones and leaves some out. This sample has tens of thousands of clones; around four fifths occur once, and the top ten carry approximately 3%. Tissue processing of the graft released intraepithelial and lamina propria lymphocytes from it. The chain employs TRBV7-9 and TRBJ2-1; TRBD2 might be the D (7 bases). This clonotype was obtained from a human patient who received an intestinal transplant, so some T cells may come from the graft donor. The sample consisted of ileum tissue, taken 98 days after intestinal transplantation. This CDR3 is CASSLLRGASYNEQFF. DNA of the CDR3: TGTGCCAGCAGCTTATTACGGGGGGCCTCCTACAATGAGCAGTTCTTC.